The present T cell receptor (beta chain) was sequenced within a study of early stage breast cancer tumors (dated by TCRdb to the late 2010s). At the level of the whole study: Of the roughly 15 invasive breast tumors, twelve were found to be estrogen receptor-positive, progesterone receptor-positive and HER2-negative. Across all samples, 2 million to 3 million templates representing over a million unique clonotypes were detected. Of the roughly twelve ER+/PR+/HER2- tumors, eight were classified as invasive ductal carcinomas and four as invasive lobular carcinomas. A read coverage of roughly 10-fold per sample was achieved on average.

What the authors observed across the whole study: Analysis by tumor subtype was prevented by the small cohort size. Repertoires from blood and normal breast were more alike than repertoires from blood and tumor, and in about 90% of the 16 patients, comparing each tissue with blood separated tumor from normal. Chain pairing and functional markers such as CD4, CD8 and FOXP3 were missed by bulk genomic DNA sequencing of unsorted cells. Enriched TCRB sequences shared across patients were mostly commonly generated sequences, unlikely to play an important role in the tumor microenvironment. Compared with adjacent normal breast tissue, tumors had roughly 2.5-fold higher T cell density and higher clonality.

For this clone: Its antigen is unknown. Base qualities were left out, and no much larger clone turns up one base away.

Taken from around 2-4 cm away from the tumor, the adjacent normal breast tissue was rinsed with PBS and kept in prechilled RNAlater. Because of high lipid content and low cell density, roughly 100-320 mg of normal breast tissue was often needed to obtain sufficient DNA. The study profiled bulk TCR beta-chain repertoires in matched peripheral blood, tumor and adjacent normal breast tissue taken from approximately 16 patients with early-stage breast cancer. Genomic DNA was extracted with the Qiagen AllPrep DNA/RNA Mini kit. The CDR3 numbers 15 residues from cysteine through phenylalanine. Only CDR3 DNA is held: 45 bases, read in frame from base 1. V is shortened by 4 bases, J by 5 bases, and the region joining them spans 20 bases. CDR1 and CDR2 were assigned from the germline V gene (reference sequence) as GTSNPN and SVGIG. Every sample was amplified as two independent genomic DNA replicates, using about 0.46 ug for blood and about 1.6 ug for tumor or normal breast. Following the manufacturer's instructions, the ImmunoSeq Intro kit was used to carry out TCRB sequencing on genomic DNA. For absolute quantification, the approximately 30-cycle multiplex PCR included proprietary primers along with spike-in control sequences. Single-end 150-bp reads were used to sequence an 87-bp fragment covering the CDR3 and the flanking V and J genes. Each lane of an Illumina MiSeq using version 3.0 chemistry carried seven multiplexed samples, with two replicates per sample. In the paper's pipeline: The vendor's proprietary pipeline handled the raw data processing, merging both replicates into a single result for each sample. Clonotypes were defined as productive rearrangements sharing the V-gene family, CDR3 amino acid sequence and J-gene segment. To compute clonality, the normalized Shannon entropy (Pielou evenness) of TCRB abundances was subtracted from 1. T cell density was estimated as total templates divided by the number of input cells, with the number of input cells inferred from the DNA input amount. Total repertoire diversity and clonality were estimated with Recon using default parameters. A clonotype counted as tumor-enriched if its abundance in tumor exceeded 0.1% and was at least 32-fold higher than its abundance in normal breast. The immuneACCESS repertoire file appears here via TCRdb, limited to in-frame rearrangements. These files lack a portion of the clones; in checked studies, under half of the deficit traces to unresolved V genes, and the cause of the others is not known. The V and J calls and clone size are taken from that table; D and trimming were inferred from the DNA. Counted in this sample were around 6,500 clones; over 50% of them appeared once. The ten most abundant clones make up roughly 12% of the sample.

Sequencing was performed on normal breast tissue next to the tumor. The origin of this receptor is a person between 45 and 65 years old with breast cancer. The chain is encoded by TRBV30 joined to TRBJ1-1; a weak D assignment points to TRBD1 (5 bases agree). The sequence in DNA is TGTGCCTGGATGGCGGGCATCCTCAGGGAGACTGAAGCTTTCTTT. It specifies CAWMAGILRETEAFF.